This TCR beta chain derives from a study of CD8 T cells in Susac syndrome. Overall study results and limits: In TEMRA cells and active patients, CD8+ clonal expansion in Susac reached its peak.

Bulk CD8+ and CD4+ cells came from magnetic negative isolation; CD8+ TEMRA by FACS. The count of this clonotype is one. Its antigen is currently unknown. The V and J ends lost 3 bases and 2 bases, in that order; junction bases with no gene match: 3. CDR3 length: 14 amino acids. Germline loops: CDR1 SGDLS, CDR2 YYNGEE. When the RNA was reverse transcribed, random hexamers were used with an input of 0.5 to 1 ug. One entry per CDR3 protein, called by TCRdb with MiXCR from the immunoSEQ multiplex PCR reads. The profile covers approximately 190,000 distinct CDR3 sequences, with around 93% appearing a single time and roughly 0.15% taken by the ten largest.

Sequenced sample: CD8+ T cells from PBMCs. This TCR derives from a human donor with Susac syndrome. This chain uses TRBV9 with TRBJ2-3; TRBD1 matches 7 bases. Here the CDR3 reads CASSATGLTDTQYF. The DNA for the CDR3 is TGTGCCAGCAGCGCGACAGGGCTCACAGATACGCAGTATTTT.